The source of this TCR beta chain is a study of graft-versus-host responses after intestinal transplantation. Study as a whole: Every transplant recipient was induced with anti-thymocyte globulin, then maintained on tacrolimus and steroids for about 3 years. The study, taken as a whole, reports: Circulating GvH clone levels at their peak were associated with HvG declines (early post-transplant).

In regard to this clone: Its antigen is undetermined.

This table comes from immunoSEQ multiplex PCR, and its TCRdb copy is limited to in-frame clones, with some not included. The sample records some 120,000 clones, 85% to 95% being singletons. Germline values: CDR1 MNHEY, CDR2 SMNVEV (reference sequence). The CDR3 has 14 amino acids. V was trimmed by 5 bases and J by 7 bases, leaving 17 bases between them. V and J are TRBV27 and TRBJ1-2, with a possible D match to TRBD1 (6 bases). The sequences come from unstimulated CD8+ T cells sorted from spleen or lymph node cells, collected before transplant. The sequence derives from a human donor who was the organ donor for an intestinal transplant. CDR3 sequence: CASSRGPGTGGYTF. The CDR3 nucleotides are TGTGCCAGCAGTCGGGGGCCCGGGACGGGTGGCTACACCTTC.